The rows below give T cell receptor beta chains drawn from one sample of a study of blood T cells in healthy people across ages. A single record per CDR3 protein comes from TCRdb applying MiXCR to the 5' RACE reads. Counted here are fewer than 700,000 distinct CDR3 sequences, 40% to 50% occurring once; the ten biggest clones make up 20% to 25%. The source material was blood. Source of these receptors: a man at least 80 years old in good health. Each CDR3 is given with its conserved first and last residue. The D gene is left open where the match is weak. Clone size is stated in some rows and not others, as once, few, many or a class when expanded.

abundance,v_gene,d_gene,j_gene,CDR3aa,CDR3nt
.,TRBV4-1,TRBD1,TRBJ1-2,CASSPPGQGANYGYTF,TGCGCCAGCAGCCCTCCGGGACAGGGAGCTAACTATGGCTACACCTTC
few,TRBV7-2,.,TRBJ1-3,CASSLGLQGNTIYF,TGTGCCAGCAGTCTAGGGCTTCAGGGAAACACCATATATTTT
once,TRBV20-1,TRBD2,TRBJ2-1,CSARGASGRANEQFF,TGCAGTGCTAGAGGTGCTAGCGGGAGGGCGAATGAGCAGTTCTTC
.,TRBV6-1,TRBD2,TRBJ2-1,CASSIGLASAGSYNEQFF,TGTGCCAGCAGTATCGGACTAGCGTCCGCAGGCTCCTACAATGAGCAGTTCTTC
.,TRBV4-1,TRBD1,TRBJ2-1,CASSQDFTGGSDEQFF,TGCGCCAGCAGCCAAGATTTCACAGGGGGCTCGGATGAGCAGTTCTTC
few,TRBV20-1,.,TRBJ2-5,CSAKDSQETQYF,TGCAGTGCTAAAGACAGCCAAGAGACCCAGTACTTC
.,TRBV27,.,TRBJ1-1,CASSLRRARTNTEAFF,TGTGCCAGCAGTCTTCGGCGAGCCCGGACGAACACTGAAGCTTTCTTT
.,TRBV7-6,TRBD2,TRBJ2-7,CASSLYSGRTYEQYF,TGTGCCAGCAGCTTATATAGCGGGCGAACCTACGAGCAGTACTTC
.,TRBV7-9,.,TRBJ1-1,CASNGMNTEAFF,TGTGCCAGCAACGGAATGAACACTGAAGCTTTCTTT
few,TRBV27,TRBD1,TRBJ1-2,CASRPGGAYYGYTF,TGTGCCAGCAGGCCAGGGGGGGCGTACTATGGCTACACCTTC
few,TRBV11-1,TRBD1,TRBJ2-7,CASRTGSSYEQYF,TGTGCCAGCCGGACAGGTTCTTCCTACGAGCAGTACTTC
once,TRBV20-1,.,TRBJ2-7,CSASGHSSYEQYF,TGCAGTGCTAGTGGTCATAGCTCCTACGAGCAGTACTTC
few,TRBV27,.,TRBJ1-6,CASRQGGAPLHF,TGTGCCAGCAGACAAGGCGGGGCACCCCTCCACTTT
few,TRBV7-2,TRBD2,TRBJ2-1,CASSLVLLAGGSYNEQFF,TGTGCCAGCAGCTTAGTCTTGTTAGCGGGAGGCTCCTACAATGAGCAGTTCTTC
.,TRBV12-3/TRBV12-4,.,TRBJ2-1,CASSFPPKDTYNEQFF,TGTGCCAGCAGTTTTCCCCCAAAGGATACCTACAATGAGCAGTTCTTC